This T cell receptor (beta chain) was retrieved from a study of OX40 agonist ivuxolimab in advanced cancers. Overall study findings and caveats: Fewer expanded clones were found on average in CD4+ than in CD8+ T cells. Dosing at 0.1 to 3.0 mg/kg was accompanied by clonal expansion of CD4+ and CD8+ blood T cells by week 6. Low normalized T-cell clonal expansion was additionally recorded for some nonresponders. Not determined was the antigen specificity of the expanded peripheral T cells.

Points on this clone: Its target is unknown.

Trimming left V 5 bases short and J 2 bases short, with 14 bases between. Germline loops: CDR1 LNHDA, CDR2 SQIVND (reference sequence). The CDR3 spans 15 residues. Using immunoSEQ multiplex PCR, the repertoire was profiled, and TCRdb retains in-frame clones only, with some absent. The data contain 90,000 or so clones, roughly nine tenths of them singletons. This clonotype was sampled from an adult with an advanced solid tumor such as melanoma, head and neck, liver or kidney cancer. This chain uses TRBV19 with TRBJ2-3, with a possible D match to TRBD1 (5 bases). Source: CD4+ or CD8+ T cells sorted from blood, taken in a trial of the OX40 agonist ivuxolimab. CDR3 DNA sequence: TGTGCCAGTAGTGAACTTCTGACAGACACAGATACGCAGTATTTT. Amino acid sequence: CASSELLTDTDTQYF.